Here is one T cell receptor (beta chain) with its context. This sample stems from a study of blood T cell repertoires in COVID-19. At the level of the study: Spain, Italy and the United States supplied samples that represented acute and convalescent COVID-19. Sample material is recorded as cDNA or gDNA derived from T cells, B-cell-depleted T cells, or PBMCs.

This CDR3 comprises 15 residues. CDR1 and CDR2 (germline): MNHEY, SVGAGI. The ends lost 8 bases at V and 2 bases at J; junction bases unmatched: 8. Authors' data handling: Reference gene primer amplification gave estimated nucleated cell counts. The protocol was immunoSEQ multiplex PCR, while the TCRdb copy is restricted to in-frame clones and leaves out a portion. That table furnishes V, J and clone size, whereas the DNA furnished D and trimming. The sample contains about 80,000 clones, more than 70% of which appear only once. The sequenced material came from peripheral blood. The origin of this receptor is a man aged 65 to 79 with active or convalescent COVID-19. The chain links TRBV6-5 to TRBJ2-1; 8 bases fit TRBD2. The CDR3 DNA is TGTGCCAGCCTGGGCCCAGCGGGAGCCTACAATGAGCAGTTCTTC. Residues: CASLGPAGAYNEQFF.